This record concerns one T cell receptor (beta chain) sequence. The data stem from a study of cytomegalovirus exposure and HLA in healthy donors. Study-level information: HLA-typed donors were the source of about 90 million unique TCRs held in an early data release.

The PCR used 60 Vbeta and 13 Jbeta primers. The authors' processing: There were about 80 million unique TCR beta chains by a later count, and some 12 million of them were shared. Profiled with immunoSEQ multiplex PCR; TCRdb holds only in-frame clones, not every one. V and J calls and clone size come straight from that table; D and trimming were deduced from the DNA. The repertoire holds 200,000 to 250,000 clones, with over 70% as singletons. This CDR3 spans 14 amino acids. Per germline, CDR1 SGHRS and CDR2 YFSETQ. Trimming left V 4 bases short and J 8 bases short, with 16 bases between. The sequencing sample was made of PBMCs. This chain links TRBV5-1 with TRBJ2-1; D is possibly TRBD1 (8 bases). The TCR originated in a woman aged 60-75 years in good health and CMV-seropositive. Here the CDR3 DNA reads TGCGCCAGCAGCCTGGACAGGGAGGGCGATGAGCAGTTCTTC. It translates to CASSLDREGDEQFF.